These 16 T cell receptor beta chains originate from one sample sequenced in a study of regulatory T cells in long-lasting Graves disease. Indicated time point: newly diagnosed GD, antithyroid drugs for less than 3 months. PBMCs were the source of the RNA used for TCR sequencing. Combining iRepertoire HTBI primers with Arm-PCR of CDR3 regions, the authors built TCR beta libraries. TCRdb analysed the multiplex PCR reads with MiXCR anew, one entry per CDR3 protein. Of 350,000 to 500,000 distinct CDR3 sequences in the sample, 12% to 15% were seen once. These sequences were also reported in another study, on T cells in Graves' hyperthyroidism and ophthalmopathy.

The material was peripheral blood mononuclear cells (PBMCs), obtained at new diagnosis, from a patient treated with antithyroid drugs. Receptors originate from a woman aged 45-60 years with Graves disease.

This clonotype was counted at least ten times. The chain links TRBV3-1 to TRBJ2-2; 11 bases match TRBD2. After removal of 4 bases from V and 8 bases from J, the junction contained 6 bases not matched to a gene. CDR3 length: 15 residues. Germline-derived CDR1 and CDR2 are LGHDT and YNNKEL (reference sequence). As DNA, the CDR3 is TGTGCCAGCAGCCCGGGACTAGCGGAAGTGGGGGAGCTGTTTTTT. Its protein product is CASSPGLAEVGELFF.

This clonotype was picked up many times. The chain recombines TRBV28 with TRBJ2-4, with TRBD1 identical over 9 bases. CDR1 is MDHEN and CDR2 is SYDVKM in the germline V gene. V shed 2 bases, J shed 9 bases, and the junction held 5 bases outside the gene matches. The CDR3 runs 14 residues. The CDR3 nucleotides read TGTGCCAGCAGTTTAGGGACAGGGTTGGCCATTCAGTACTTC. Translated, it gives CASSLGTGLAIQYF. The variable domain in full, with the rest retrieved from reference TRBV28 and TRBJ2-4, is DVKVTQSSRYLVKRTGEKVFLECVQDMDHENMFWYRQDPGLGLRLIYFSYDVKMKEKGDIPEGYSVSREKKERFSLILESASTNQTSMYLCASSLGTGLAIQYFGAGTRLSVL.

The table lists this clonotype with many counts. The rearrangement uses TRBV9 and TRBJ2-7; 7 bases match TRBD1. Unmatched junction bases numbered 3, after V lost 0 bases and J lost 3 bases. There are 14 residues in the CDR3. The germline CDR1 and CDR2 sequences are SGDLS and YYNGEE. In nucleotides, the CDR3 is TGTGCCAGCAGCGTAGGACAGGGATTCTACGAGCAGTACTTC. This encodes CASSVGQGFYEQYF.

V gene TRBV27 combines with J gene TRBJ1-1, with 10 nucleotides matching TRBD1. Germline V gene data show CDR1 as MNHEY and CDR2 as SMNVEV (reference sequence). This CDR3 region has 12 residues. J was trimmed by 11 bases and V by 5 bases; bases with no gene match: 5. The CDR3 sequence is CASSGQGVHAFF. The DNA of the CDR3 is TGTGCCAGCAGTGGACAGGGGGTGCACGCTTTCTTT.

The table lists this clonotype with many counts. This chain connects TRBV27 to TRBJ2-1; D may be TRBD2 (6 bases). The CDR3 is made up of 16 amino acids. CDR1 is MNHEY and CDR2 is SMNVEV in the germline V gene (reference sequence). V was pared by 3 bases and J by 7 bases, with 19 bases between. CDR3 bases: TGTGCCAGCAGTTTTGTAGGCGGGATTGGGGGGAATGAGCAGTTCTTC. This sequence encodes CASSFVGGIGGNEQFF.

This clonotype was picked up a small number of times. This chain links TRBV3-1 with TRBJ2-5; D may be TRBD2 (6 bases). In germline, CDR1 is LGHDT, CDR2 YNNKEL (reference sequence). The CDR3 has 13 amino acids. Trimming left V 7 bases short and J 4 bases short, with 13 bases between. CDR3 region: CASTRGLGETQYF. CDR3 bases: TGTGCCAGCACCCGGGGACTCGGAGAGACCCAGTACTTC.

CDR3 sequence: CASSFHREQGIMNTEAFF. In DNA form, the CDR3 reads TGTGCCAGCAGCTTTCACCGCGAACAGGGAATAATGAACACTGAAGCTTTCTTT. The gene calls are TRBV5-5 and TRBJ1-1, with D possibly matching TRBD1 (6 bases). Deletions cut 2 bases from V and 0 bases from J, with 20 bases between. CDR1 is SGHKS, CDR2 YYEKEE, per germline (reference sequence). This CDR3 is built from 18 residues.

This CDR3 reads CASSPSPTVNYGYTF. For the CDR3, the DNA is TGTGCCAGCAGTCCTTCTCCGACAGTTAACTATGGCTACACCTTC. The chain has TRBV27 and TRBJ1-2; D might be TRBD1 (5 bases). Germline CDR1 reads MNHEY; CDR2 reads SMNVEV (reference sequence). V was clipped by 5 bases and J by 1 base, with 14 bases between them. The CDR3 loop spans 15 amino acids.

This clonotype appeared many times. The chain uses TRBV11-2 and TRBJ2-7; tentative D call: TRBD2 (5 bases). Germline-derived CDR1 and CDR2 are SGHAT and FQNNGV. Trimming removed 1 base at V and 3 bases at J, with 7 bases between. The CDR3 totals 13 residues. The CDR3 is CASSLGEIYEQYF. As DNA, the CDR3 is TGTGCCAGCAGCTTAGGGGAGATCTACGAGCAGTACTTC.

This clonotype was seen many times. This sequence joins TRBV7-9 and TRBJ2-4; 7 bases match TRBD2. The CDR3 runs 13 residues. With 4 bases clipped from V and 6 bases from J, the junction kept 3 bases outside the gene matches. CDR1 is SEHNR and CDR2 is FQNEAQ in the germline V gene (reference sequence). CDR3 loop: CASSSREGNIQYF. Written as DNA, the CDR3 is TGTGCCAGCAGCTCCAGGGAGGGAAACATTCAGTACTTC.

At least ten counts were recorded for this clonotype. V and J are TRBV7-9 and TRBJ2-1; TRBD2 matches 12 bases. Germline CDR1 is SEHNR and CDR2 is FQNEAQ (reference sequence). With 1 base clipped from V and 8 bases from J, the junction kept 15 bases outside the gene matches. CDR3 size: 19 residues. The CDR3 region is CASSLGVKTSGSLLDEQFF. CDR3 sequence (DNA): TGTGCCAGCAGCTTAGGGGTAAAGACTAGCGGGAGTCTGTTGGATGAGCAGTTCTTC.

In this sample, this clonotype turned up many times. CDR3 in amino acids: CASSLSGGVGYGYTF. In DNA form, the CDR3 reads TGTGCCAGCAGTTTATCGGGCGGGGTCGGCTATGGCTACACCTTC. The V call is TRBV27, the J call TRBJ1-2; no definite D call. V lost 0 bases and J lost 4, with 12 bases in between. Germline-derived CDR1 and CDR2 are MNHEY and SMNVEV (reference sequence). This CDR3 is 15 amino acids long.

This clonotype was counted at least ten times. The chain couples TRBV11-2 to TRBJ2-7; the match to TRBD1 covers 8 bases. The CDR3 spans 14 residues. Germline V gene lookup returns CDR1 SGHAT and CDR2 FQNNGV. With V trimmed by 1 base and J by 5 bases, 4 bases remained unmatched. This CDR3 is CASSLVSRGHEQYF. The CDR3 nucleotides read TGTGCCAGCAGCTTAGTATCCAGGGGGCACGAGCAGTACTTC.

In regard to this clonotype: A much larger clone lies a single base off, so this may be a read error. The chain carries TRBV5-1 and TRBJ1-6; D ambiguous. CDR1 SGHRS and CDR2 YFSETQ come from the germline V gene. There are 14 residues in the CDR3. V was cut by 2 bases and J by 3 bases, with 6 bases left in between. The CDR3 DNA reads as TGCGCCAGCAGCTTCGACGGCTATAATTCACCCCTCCACTTT. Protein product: CASSFDGYNSPLHF. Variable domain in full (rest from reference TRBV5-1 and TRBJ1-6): KAGVTQTPRYLIKTRGQQVTLSCSPISGHRSVSWYQQTPGQGLQFLFEYFSETQRNKGNFPGRFSGRQFSNSRSEMNVSTLELGDSALYLCASSFDGYNSPLHFGNGTRLTVT.

CDR3 loop: CASSFGQDSEKLFF. The CDR3 nucleotides read TGTGCCAGCAGCTTTGGTCAGGACAGTGAAAAACTGTTTTTT. The chain combines TRBV11-2 with TRBJ1-4; maybe TRBD1 (6 bases). Looked up from germline, CDR1 is SGHAT and CDR2 is FQNNGV. The CDR3 sequence is 14 residues long. V was pared by 3 bases and J by 7 bases, with 12 bases between.

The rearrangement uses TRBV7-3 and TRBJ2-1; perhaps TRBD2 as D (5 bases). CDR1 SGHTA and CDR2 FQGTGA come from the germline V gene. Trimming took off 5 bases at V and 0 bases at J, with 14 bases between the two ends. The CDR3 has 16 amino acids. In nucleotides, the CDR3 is TGTGCCAGCAGCGCAACCAGCGGAGGCTCCTACAATGAGCAGTTCTTC. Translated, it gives CASSATSGGSYNEQFF.